These T cell receptor beta chains were read from a single sample in a study of T cell responses to AZD1222 COVID-19 vaccine. Method: immunoSEQ multiplex PCR; TCRdb's copy keeps in-frame clones and lacks some. The sample records 100,000 to 120,000 clones, around nine tenths being singletons. Sequencing used peripheral blood, obtained 28 days after the second AZD1222 dose. Receptors originate from an adult who received the AZD1222 COVID-19 vaccine. Each CDR3 is given with its conserved first and last residue. A D gene is named only where the DNA matches it firmly. The size field is filled for only some rows; it gives once, few, many or a size class.

clone_size d_call j_call v_call cdr3_aa cdr3_nt
- - TRBJ2-3 TRBV5-1 CASSLFGENTDTQYF TGCGCCAGCAGCTTGTTCGGGGAAAACACAGATACGCAGTATTTT
- TRBD1 TRBJ2-7 TRBV25-1 CASSDPGGAIYEQYF TGTGCCAGTAGCGACCCAGGGGGCGCGATATACGAGCAGTACTTC
- - TRBJ2-1 TRBV7-9 CASSLVPIRGNEQFF TGTGCCAGCAGCTTAGTTCCAATCCGGGGAAATGAGCAGTTCTTC
- TRBD2 TRBJ2-5 TRBV7-2 CASSFNGGRETQYF TGTGCCAGCAGCTTCAACGGGGGGAGAGAGACCCAGTACTTC
- - TRBJ1-4 TRBV6-5 CASRGSGNEKLFF TGTGCCAGCAGGGGGTCGGGGAATGAAAAACTGTTTTTT
- TRBD1 TRBJ2-7 TRBV3-1/TRBV3-2 CASSQDGTGYF TGTGCCAGCAGCCAAGACGGGACAGGGTACTTC
- - TRBJ1-5 TRBV7-2 CASSLGGRSNQPQHF TGTGCCAGCAGCTTAGGAGGGCGTAGCAATCAGCCCCAGCATTTT
- - TRBJ2-7 TRBV7-9 CASSYLGDRSYEQYF TGTGCCAGCAGCTACCTCGGGGACCGCTCCTACGAGCAGTACTTC
- - TRBJ2-7 TRBV18 CASSPTAGSSYEQYF TGTGCCAGCTCGCCGACGGCGGGTAGCTCCTACGAGCAGTACTTC
once - TRBJ1-1 TRBV18 CASSPQADTEAFF TGTGCCAGCTCACCACAGGCAGATACTGAAGCTTTCTTT
once - TRBJ2-1 TRBV6-1 CATEGGTDNEQFF TGTGCCACCGAGGGGGGGACAGACAATGAGCAGTTCTTC
- TRBD2 TRBJ2-1 TRBV3-1/TRBV3-2 CASSQARAGLALINEQFF TGTGCCAGCAGCCAAGCAAGAGCCGGACTAGCCCTCATTAATGAGCAGTTCTTC
- - TRBJ2-5 TRBV3-1/TRBV3-2 CASSLQGVETQYF TGTGCCAGCAGCTTACAGGGCGTGGAGACCCAGTACTTC
- - TRBJ1-2 TRBV11-2 CASSWGQSYGYTF TGTGCCAGCAGCTGGGGACAATCCTATGGCTACACCTTC
- - TRBJ2-7 TRBV6-5 CASSRQRATYEQYF TGTGCCAGCAGTAGACAGAGGGCTACCTACGAGCAGTACTTC